The text below deals with one T cell receptor (beta chain). This entry belongs to a study of cytomegalovirus exposure and HLA in healthy donors. This CDR3 has 16 residues. Germline V lookup: CDR1 SGHAT, CDR2 FQNNGV. Trimming cost V 4 bases and J 0 bases; bases outside gene matches: 4. Primers for the PCR totalled 60 Vbeta and 13 Jbeta. Assay: immunoSEQ multiplex PCR; the TCRdb copy retains only in-frame clones and omits some. The table has some 100,000 clones, about 70% seen once; the top ten hold 1.5% to 2%. The sample comprised PBMCs. This clonotype was obtained from a woman aged 40-49 years in good health and CMV-seronegative. This sequence joins TRBV11-2 and TRBJ1-3, with 9 bases identical to TRBD1. The CDR3 reads CASSSGQGFSGNTIYF. The CDR3 bases are TGTGCCAGCAGCTCAGGACAGGGGTTCTCTGGAAACACCATATATTTT.